Presented here are 32 T cell receptor beta chains from one specimen sequenced in a study of graft-versus-host responses after intestinal transplantation. Method: immunoSEQ multiplex PCR; TCRdb's copy keeps in-frame clones and lacks some. The table has 100,000 or so clones, around 90% seen once; the top ten hold roughly 0.17%. These receptors lack a known antigen. The specimen comprised unstimulated CD4+ T cells sorted from spleen or lymph node cells, sampled before intestinal transplant. The source of these receptors is a human donor who received an intestinal transplant.

The table lists this clone with a count of one. The chain links TRBV9 to TRBJ2-1, with 12 bases matching TRBD2. CDR3 size: 17 residues. Germline V gene sequence: CDR1 SGDLS, CDR2 YYNGEE. Losses at the gene ends were 7 bases for V and 1 base for J; bases not matched to a gene: 9. CDR3 DNA: TGTGCCAGCCTTCTAGCGGGAGGGAAAAAATCCTACAATGAGCAGTTCTTC. Its translation: CASLLAGGKKSYNEQFF.

This clone was seen a single time. CDR3 loop: CAWTRGNGYTF. Here the CDR3 DNA reads TGTGCCTGGACCAGGGGGAATGGCTACACCTTC. The V call is TRBV30, the J call TRBJ1-2; TRBD1 matches at 7 bases. Per germline, CDR1 GTSNPN and CDR2 SVGIG (reference sequence). V shed 4 bases, J shed 6 bases, and the junction held 2 bases outside the gene matches. CDR3 length equals 11 residues.

The rearrangement uses TRBV9 and TRBJ2-3, with D maybe TRBD2 (5 bases). Germline CDR1 SGDLS, CDR2 YYNGEE. V gave up 3 bases and J gave up 6 bases, with 11 bases separating them. There are 13 residues in the CDR3. This chain's CDR3 is CASSAQLEDTQYF. The CDR3 DNA reads as TGTGCCAGCAGCGCCCAACTAGAGGATACGCAGTATTTT.

This chain joins TRBV5-1 and TRBJ2-3; 7 nucleotides align to TRBD2. The germline V gene encodes CDR1 SGHRS and CDR2 YFSETQ. CDR3 length equals 17 residues. The V and J ends lost 0 bases and 0 bases, in that order; junction bases with no gene match: 7. The CDR3, as DNA: TGCGCCAGCAGCTTGGTGGGCCTAGCGGTTAGCACAGATACGCAGTATTTT. The encoded protein is CASSLVGLAVSTDTQYF. The variable domain in full, with the rest retrieved from reference TRBV5-1 and TRBJ2-3, is KAGVTQTPRYLIKTRGQQVTLSCSPISGHRSVSWYQQTPGQGLQFLFEYFSETQRNKGNFPGRFSGRQFSNSRSEMNVSTLELGDSALYLCASSLVGLAVSTDTQYFGPGTRLTVL.

As regards this clone: The junction departs from the called germline gene at one end, perhaps through a read error. The chain carries TRBV6-1 and TRBJ1-4, with D possibly matching TRBD1 (6 bases). Germline V gene data show CDR1 as MNHNS and CDR2 as SASEGT. CDR3 size: 15 residues. The CDR3 bases are TGTGCCAGCAGTGAAGGAGGGACAACGAATGAAAAACTGTTTTTT. It specifies CASSEGGTTNEKLFF.

The CDR3 bases are TGTGCCAGCAGCCCTACAGGGACTAACGCCTACAATGAGCAGTTCTTC. Its translation: CASSPTGTNAYNEQFF. V gene TRBV4-2 combines with J gene TRBJ2-1; D might be TRBD2 (7 bases). V was shortened by 4 bases and J by 2 bases, with 15 bases between the two germline ends. The CDR3 loop spans 16 amino acids. Germline V lookup: CDR1 LGHNA, CDR2 YNFKEQ.

The J gene is TRBJ1-2, the V gene TRBV5-1, with D unclear. V was clipped by 0 bases and J by 1 base, with 7 bases between them. The CDR3 has 14 amino acids. CDR1 SGHRS and CDR2 YFSETQ come from the germline V gene. This CDR3 reads CASSLGHLNYGYTF. For the CDR3, the DNA is TGCGCCAGCAGCTTGGGGCATCTTAACTATGGCTACACCTTC.

The chain employs TRBV30 and TRBJ1-6; 7 bases are shared with TRBD1. CDR1 is GTSNPN, CDR2 SVGIG, per germline (reference sequence). The CDR3 extends over 13 amino acids. The V gene end was trimmed by 4 bases and the J gene end by 8 bases; junction bases not matched to a gene: 5. CDR3 loop: CAWTGTVHSPLHF. CDR3 DNA: TGTGCCTGGACGGGGACAGTTCATTCACCCCTCCACTTT.

This clone was found a few times. The chain carries TRBV6-1 and TRBJ2-7; TRBD1 matches at 10 bases. V trimming: 4 bases; J trimming: 4 bases; junction bases outside the gene matches: 10. CDR1 and CDR2 (germline): MNHNS, SASEGT. There are 16 residues in the CDR3. CDR3 DNA sequence: TGTGCCAGCAGTGTGACAGGGGGCCTTTTCTCTTACGAGCAGTACTTC. Translated: CASSVTGGLFSYEQYF.

This chain connects TRBV2 to TRBJ2-6; 8 bases line up with TRBD1. The CDR3 loop spans 17 amino acids. Germline-derived CDR1 and CDR2 are SNHLY and FYNNEI. With 7 bases clipped from V and 0 bases from J, the junction kept 8 bases outside the gene matches. The CDR3 sequence is CASTTGQVASGANVLTF. The CDR3 DNA is TGTGCCAGCACTACGGGACAGGTGGCCTCTGGGGCCAACGTCCTGACTTTC.

The CDR3 region has the DNA TGTGCCAGCTCACCACCGAACGGAGGACTAGCGGAGAAAAATGAGCAGTTCTTC. Its protein is CASSPPNGGLAEKNEQFF. V usage is TRBV18 and J usage is TRBJ2-1; 10 bases line up with TRBD2. Germline V CDR1 and CDR2: KGHSH, LQKENI. The CDR3 is made up of 18 amino acids. Trimming removed 0 bases from V and 7 bases from J; junction bases left unmatched: 12.

J is TRBJ1-6 and V is TRBV19; 7 bases are shared with TRBD1. The CDR3 consists of 16 residues. CDR1 LNHDA and CDR2 SQIVND come from the germline V gene (reference sequence). V shed 7 bases and J 8 bases; nucleotides not matched to a gene: 14. CDR3 coding DNA: TGTGCCAGTACTCCCACCCCTAGGGGGCCGGATTCACCCCTCCACTTT. Its translation is CASTPTPRGPDSPLHF.

This clone was recorded once. The chain has TRBV7-2 and TRBJ2-7; 8 positions match TRBD1. The CDR3 is 13 residues long. The J segment lost 3 bases and the V segment lost 3 bases, leaving 1 base of the junction unmatched. The V gene's germline CDR1 is SGHTA and CDR2 FQGNSA. CDR3 loop: CASSFGTGYEQYF. CDR3 DNA: TGTGCCAGCAGCTTTGGGACAGGCTACGAGCAGTACTTC. The whole variable domain, remainder taken from reference TRBV7-2 and TRBJ2-7, is GAGVSQSPSNKVTEKGKDVELRCDPISGHTALYWYRQSLGQGLEFLIYFQGNSAPDKSGLPSDRFSAERTGGSVSTLTIQRTQQEDSAVYLCASSFGTGYEQYFGPGTRLTVT.

The rearrangement joins TRBV7-9 to TRBJ2-6; D is perhaps TRBD2 (5 bases). The CDR3 consists of 15 residues. V lost 10 bases to trimming and J lost 0 bases, with 13 bases between them. Looked up from germline, CDR1 is SEHNR and CDR2 is FQNEAQ (reference sequence). Written as DNA, the CDR3 is TGTGCCAACTCCGGGGTGAACTCTGGGGCCAACGTCCTGACTTTC. Translating it yields CANSGVNSGANVLTF.

The chain is built from TRBV18 and TRBJ1-3, with 8 bases lining up with TRBD1. The CDR3 extends over 17 amino acids. From germline, CDR1 is KGHSH and CDR2 LQKENI. V shed 3 bases, J shed 0 bases, and the junction held 7 bases outside the gene matches. The CDR3 spells CASSPRVDRASGNTIYF. The CDR3 DNA follows: TGTGCCAGCTCACCGCGAGTGGACAGGGCCTCTGGAAACACCATATATTTT.

The rearrangement uses TRBV4-2 and TRBJ1-1, with D possibly being TRBD1 (6 bases). Germline V CDR1 and CDR2: LGHNA, YNFKEQ. V dropped 2 bases and J dropped 5 bases, with 12 bases sitting between them. The CDR3 is made up of 14 amino acids. The CDR3 nucleotides are TGTGCCAGCAGCCAACAGGACAGTCGGACTGAAGCTTTCTTT. Its translation is CASSQQDSRTEAFF.

The J gene is TRBJ1-2, the V gene TRBV7-9; D gene uncertain. From germline, CDR1 is SEHNR and CDR2 FQNEAQ (reference sequence). This CDR3 is built from 12 residues. V dropped 8 bases and J dropped 6 bases, with 13 bases sitting between them. The CDR3 loop is CASFDIFHGYTF. CDR3 in DNA: TGTGCCAGCTTTGACATATTTCATGGCTACACCTTC.

The chain recombines TRBV30 with TRBJ2-7; D ambiguous. The V end lost 2 bases, the J end lost 3 bases, and 5 bases lay between the germline ends. The CDR3 extends over 11 amino acids. Germline values: CDR1 GTSNPN, CDR2 SVGIG (reference sequence). The CDR3 bases are TGTGCCTGGAGTCCCAACTACGAGCAGTACTTC. Translated: CAWSPNYEQYF.

The chain combines TRBV7-2 with TRBJ2-1, with D possibly being TRBD2 (5 bases). This CDR3 has 17 amino acids. Germline CDR1 and CDR2: SGHTA and FQGNSA. Trimming removed 2 bases from V and 2 bases from J, with 16 bases in between. The CDR3 loop is CASSLLGSTGTYNEQFF. For the CDR3, the DNA is TGTGCCAGCAGCTTACTGGGGTCGACGGGGACCTACAATGAGCAGTTCTTC.

The chain employs TRBV7-3 and TRBJ2-7; 10 bases align to TRBD1. CDR1 SGHTA and CDR2 FQGTGA come from the germline V gene. The CDR3 contains 13 residues. V gave up 5 bases and J gave up 4 bases; unmatched junction bases: 2. In DNA form, the CDR3 reads TGTGCCAGCAGCCTGGACAGGGGGTACGAGCAGTACTTC. As protein: CASSLDRGYEQYF. Using reference TRBV7-3 and TRBJ2-7 for the parts outside the CDR3, the full variable domain is GAGVSQTPSNKVTEKGKYVELRCDPISGHTALYWYRQSLGQGPEFLIYFQGTGAADDSGLPNDRFFAVRPEGSVSTLKIQRTERGDSAVYLCASSLDRGYEQYFGPGTRLTVT.

The chain carries TRBV6-1 and TRBJ2-7, with 7 bases matching TRBD1. CDR1 and CDR2 from the germline V gene are MNHNS and SASEGT. Germline trimming cut 2 bases from V and 3 bases from J; bases unmatched to any gene: 4. The CDR3 runs to 14 residues. CDR3 sequence reads: CASSEWDSNYEQYF. In DNA form, the CDR3 reads TGTGCCAGCAGTGAATGGGACAGCAACTACGAGCAGTACTTC.

This chain connects TRBV9 to TRBJ2-7; no reliable D call. CDR3 length equals 12 residues. The V end was cut by 4 bases, the J end by 5 bases, with 10 bases between. The germline gives CDR1 SGDLS, CDR2 YYNGEE. The CDR3 here is CASSPRRDEQYF. The CDR3 DNA reads as TGTGCCAGCAGCCCCCGCCGGGACGAGCAGTACTTC.

The chain combines TRBV11-3 with TRBJ1-1; D gene ambiguous. Germline lookup yields CDR1 SGHNT and CDR2 YENEEA. Trimming left V 3 bases short and J 3 bases short, with 14 bases between. CDR3 size: 15 residues. The CDR3: CASSLSGSLDTEAFF. The CDR3 nucleotides are TGTGCCAGCAGCTTGTCGGGTAGTTTGGACACTGAAGCTTTCTTT.

The CDR3 DNA reads as TGTGCCAGCAGCCAAGAACCCCAGGACACAGATACGCAGTATTTT. Protein: CASSQEPQDTDTQYF. The chain employs TRBV4-2 and TRBJ2-3; no clear D gene. Trimming took 0 bases from V and 2 from J, leaving 9 bases between them. The CDR3 totals 15 residues. Germline V gene lookup returns CDR1 LGHNA and CDR2 YNFKEQ.

J is TRBJ2-5 and V is TRBV19, with TRBD1 identical over 7 bases. The CDR3 covers 12 residues. V lost 6 bases to trimming and J lost 5 bases; unmatched junction nucleotides: 3. CDR1 and CDR2 from the germline V gene are LNHDA and SQIVND (reference sequence). CDR3 in amino acids: CASRGRGETQYF. CDR3 sequence (DNA): TGTGCCAGTAGGGGCAGGGGGGAGACCCAGTACTTC. The variable domain in full, with the rest retrieved from reference TRBV19 and TRBJ2-5, is DGGITQSPKYLFRKEGQNVTLSCEQNLNHDAMYWYRQDPGQGLRLIYYSQIVNDFQKGDIAEGYSVSREKKESFPLTVTSAQKNPTAFYLCASRGRGETQYFGPGTRLLVL.

The chain is built from TRBV5-4 and TRBJ2-2; weak D call: TRBD1 (6 bases). The CDR3 has 17 residues. Trimming left V 2 bases short and J 4 bases short, with 18 bases between. Germline CDR1 is SGHNT and CDR2 is YYREEE (reference sequence). The CDR3 is CASSFLTGPRVTGELFF. The CDR3 DNA sequence: TGTGCCAGCAGCTTCTTAACAGGGCCCCGAGTCACCGGGGAGCTGTTTTTT.

This clone was recorded a few times. The genes are TRBV19 and TRBJ1-5; unclear D gene. Germline-derived CDR1 and CDR2 are LNHDA and SQIVND (reference sequence). The V and J ends lost 8 bases and 3 bases respectively, with 17 bases between them. This CDR3 has 15 residues. CDR3 sequence: CASCFPGNDNQPQHF. CDR3 coding DNA: TGTGCCAGTTGCTTTCCGGGGAATGACAATCAGCCCCAGCATTTT.

The chain links TRBV28 to TRBJ1-5; maybe TRBD1 (5 bases). Germline CDR1 MDHEN, CDR2 SYDVKM. V lost 6 bases, J lost 9 bases, and 12 bases lay in between. This CDR3 region has 12 residues. The CDR3 coding sequence is TGTGCCAGCAGCCCCAGGGAACTGCCCCAGCATTTT. Protein sequence: CASSPRELPQHF.

V and J are TRBV7-2 and TRBJ2-4; 9 positions match TRBD1. The germline V gene has CDR1 SGHTA and CDR2 FQGNSA. CDR3 length: 15 amino acids. Trimming took 5 bases from V and 1 from J; bases not matched to a gene: 3. CDR3 in amino acids: CASSRDRDAKNIQYF. As DNA, the CDR3 is TGTGCCAGCAGCAGGGACAGGGACGCCAAAAACATTCAGTACTTC.

The chain has TRBV10-3 and TRBJ2-2; TRBD2 agrees at 7 bases. CDR1 ENHRY and CDR2 SYGVKD come from the germline V gene. This CDR3 has 16 residues. V lost 5 bases, J lost 4 bases, and 10 bases stayed unmatched. The CDR3, as DNA: TGTGCCATCAGTCGACAGCGGGGCGACGTCACCGGGGAGCTGTTTTTT. Its translation: CAISRQRGDVTGELFF.

The rearrangement links TRBV6-1 to TRBJ1-5, with a tentative D call TRBD1 (6 bases). Per germline, CDR1 MNHNS and CDR2 SASEGT. Trimming removed 3 bases from V and 5 bases from J, with 23 bases in between. The length of the CDR3 is 18 residues. The CDR3 reads CASSERHRTVQGDQPQHF. CDR3 DNA sequence: TGTGCCAGCAGTGAGCGACATCGGACCGTACAGGGCGATCAGCCCCAGCATTTT.

The chain couples TRBV5-6 to TRBJ2-1; D is unclear. The V end lost 3 bases, the J end lost 12 bases, and 13 bases lay between the germline ends. The CDR3 covers 12 residues. The V gene's germline CDR1 is SGHDT and CDR2 YYEEEE. As DNA, the CDR3 is TGTGCCAGCAGCTCAAGACCAGGAAGGCAGTTCTTC. This codes for CASSSRPGRQFF.